This T cell receptor beta chain came from a study of blood T cell repertoires in COVID-19. As processed by the authors: Counts of nucleated cells, estimated from reference gene primer amplification, were obtained. Sequencing used immunoSEQ multiplex PCR; TCRdb keeps in-frame clones, though not all of them. The V and J calls and clone size are taken from that table; D and trimming were inferred from the DNA. The sample lists about 180,000 clones; about four fifths were seen once. This clone came up a few times. V lost 4 bases, J lost 2 bases, and 10 bases stayed unmatched. The germline V gene has CDR1 MGHRA and CDR2 YSYEKL. The CDR3 length is 18 residues.

Sequencing used peripheral blood. The TCR comes from a young man with active or convalescent COVID-19. The chain is built from TRBV4-1 and TRBJ2-2; 10 nucleotides agree with TRBD1. For the CDR3, the DNA is TGCGCCAGCAGCCCAAGGACAGGGGGGAGCCTTAACACCGGGGAGCTGTTTTTT. Residues: CASSPRTGGSLNTGELFF.